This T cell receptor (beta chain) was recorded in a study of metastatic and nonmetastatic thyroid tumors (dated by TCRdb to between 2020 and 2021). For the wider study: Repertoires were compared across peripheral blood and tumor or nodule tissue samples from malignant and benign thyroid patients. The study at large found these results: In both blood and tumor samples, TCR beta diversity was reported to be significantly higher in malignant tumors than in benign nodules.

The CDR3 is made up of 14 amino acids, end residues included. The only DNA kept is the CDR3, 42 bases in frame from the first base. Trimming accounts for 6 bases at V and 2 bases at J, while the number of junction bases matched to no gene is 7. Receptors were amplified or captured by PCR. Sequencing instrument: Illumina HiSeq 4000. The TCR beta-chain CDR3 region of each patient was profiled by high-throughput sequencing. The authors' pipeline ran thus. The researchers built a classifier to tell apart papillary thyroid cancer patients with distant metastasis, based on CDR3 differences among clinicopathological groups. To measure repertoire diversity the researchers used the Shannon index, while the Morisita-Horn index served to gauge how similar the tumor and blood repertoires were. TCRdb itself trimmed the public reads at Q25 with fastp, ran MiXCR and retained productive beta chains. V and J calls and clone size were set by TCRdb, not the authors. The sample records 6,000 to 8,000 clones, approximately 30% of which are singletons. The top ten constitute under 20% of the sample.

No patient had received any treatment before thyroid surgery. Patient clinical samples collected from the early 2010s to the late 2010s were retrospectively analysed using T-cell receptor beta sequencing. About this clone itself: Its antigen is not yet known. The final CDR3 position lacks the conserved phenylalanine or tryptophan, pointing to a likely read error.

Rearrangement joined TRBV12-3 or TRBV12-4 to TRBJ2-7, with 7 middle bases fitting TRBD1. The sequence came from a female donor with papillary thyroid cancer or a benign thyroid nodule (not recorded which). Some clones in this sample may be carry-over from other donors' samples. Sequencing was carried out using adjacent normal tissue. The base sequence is TGTGCCAGCAGAACAGGGGCACCGCCCTACGAGCAGTACCTC. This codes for CASRTGAPPYEQYL.